These 18 T cell receptor beta chains were all obtained from the same sample, sequenced in a study of post-analysis software for immune sequencing data. Study-level findings and limits: Patients carried a few TRBV segments more frequently than controls did, and TRBV5-6, TRBV5-1 and TRBV20-1 were among them.

The TCR beta cDNA libraries contained unique molecular identifiers. TCRdb re-analysed the PCR reads in MiXCR, keeping a single row per CDR3 protein. The sample carries fewer than 850,000 distinct CDR3 sequences, about 32% recorded once. For these TCRs, the target antigens are not known. The sequencing sample was made of blood. The receptors were sampled from a girl between 5 and 17 years old with multiple sclerosis.

Worth noting for this clonotype: Germline is not matched at one junction end, which may reflect a read error. The chain employs TRBV3-1 and TRBJ2-1, with D perhaps matching TRBD1 (6 bases). The length of the CDR3 is 15 residues. Germline CDR1 is LGHDT and CDR2 is YNNKEL (reference sequence). CDR3 sequence (DNA): TGTGCCATCAGCCAACAGGGCACCTCCTACAATGAGCAGTTCTTC. Its protein is CAISQQGTSYNEQFF.

This clonotype was recorded once. The chain recombines TRBV20-1 with TRBJ2-4; tentative D call: TRBD1 (5 bases). V dropped 5 bases and J dropped 8 bases, with 13 bases sitting between them. Germline loops: CDR1 DFQATT, CDR2 SNEGSKA (reference sequence). CDR3 length: 12 amino acids. In DNA form, the CDR3 reads TGCAGTGCTCTTTTGACAGATGACATTCAGTACTTC. Translating gives CSALLTDDIQYF.

The rearrangement joins TRBV6-2 or TRBV6-3 to TRBJ1-3; D is ambiguous. Per the germline V gene, CDR1 is MNHEY and CDR2 is SVGEGT. The length of the CDR3 is 15 residues. Trimming shortened V by 6 bases and J by 6 bases, and 18 bases separated the two germline ends. CDR3 DNA: TGTGCCAGCAGACTGGGGAGGCCTGTCGAAAACACCATATATTTT. The encoded protein is CASRLGRPVENTIYF.

This clonotype appeared a few times. The CDR3 nucleotides read TGTGCCAGCAGAGTGGGGCCTCGGGGGCATGGCACTGAAGCTTTCTTT. It encodes CASRVGPRGHGTEAFF. V is TRBV9 and J is TRBJ1-1, with D perhaps TRBD1 (6 bases). This CDR3 has 16 residues. V was cut by 5 bases and J by 4 bases, with 21 bases left in between. Germline values: CDR1 SGDLS, CDR2 YYNGEE.

The rearrangement links TRBV7-9 to TRBJ2-5, with TRBD2 identical over 9 bases. CDR3 length equals 16 residues. From germline, CDR1 is SEHNR and CDR2 FQNEAQ (reference sequence). V trimming: 5 bases; J trimming: 4 bases; junction bases outside the gene matches: 11. The CDR3 spells CASSLRSGAGGETQYF. The CDR3 nucleotides are TGTGCCAGCAGCCTCCGCTCGGGAGCGGGAGGAGAGACCCAGTACTTC.

This clonotype appeared a few times. This rearrangement joins TRBV7-9 to TRBJ2-7; tentatively, D is TRBD2 (6 bases). Germline V gives CDR1 SEHNR, CDR2 FQNEAQ (reference sequence). The CDR3 spans 12 residues. The V gene lost 4 bases and the J gene lost 7 bases, with 11 bases spanning the gap. In nucleotides, the CDR3 is TGTGCCAGCAGCTCCGCGGGGAGAGAGCAGTACTTC. Translation gives CASSSAGREQYF.

The V gene is TRBV4-3, the J gene TRBJ1-2, with D maybe TRBD1 (5 bases). The germline V gene has CDR1 LGHNA and CDR2 YSLEER. This CDR3 has 16 residues. Trimming took off 0 bases at V and 8 bases at J, with 19 bases between the two ends. The CDR3 sequence: CASSQEERGPPGGYTF. CDR3 nucleotides: TGCGCCAGCAGCCAAGAGGAAAGGGGCCCTCCGGGGGGCTACACCTTC.

As regards this clonotype: A junction boundary mismatches the germline segment, possibly from a read error. The gene calls are TRBV18 and TRBJ2-1, with 10 bases identical to TRBD2. Germline loops: CDR1 KGHSH, CDR2 LQKENI. This CDR3 spans 16 amino acids. CDR3 nucleotide sequence: TGTGCCAGCTCAACACCAAGAGCGGGAGGGAACAATGAGCAGTTCTTC. This gives the protein CASSTPRAGGNNEQFF.

The chain couples TRBV7-9 to TRBJ2-7; D gene ambiguous. From germline, CDR1 is SEHNR and CDR2 FQNEAQ (reference sequence). The CDR3 is made up of 12 amino acids. V lost 1 base and J lost 10, with 11 bases in between. CDR3 amino acids: CASSLEAAVQYF. CDR3 DNA sequence: TGTGCCAGCAGCTTAGAAGCAGCTGTCCAGTACTTC.

The chain uses TRBV20-1 and TRBJ2-3; TRBD2 aligns across 14 bases. J lost 4 bases, V lost 4 bases, and 4 bases had no gene match. Germline CDR1 reads DFQATT; CDR2 reads SNEGSKA (reference sequence). CDR3 length: 15 residues. CDR3 nucleotides: TGCAGTGCTACTAGGACTAGCGGGGGGCCAGATACGCAGTATTTT. Protein: CSATRTSGGPDTQYF.

This clonotype was seen a few times. CDR3 nucleotides: TGCGCCAGCAGCCAAGGCGGGGGGCTTGAAGCTTTCTTT. It yields the protein CASSQGGGLEAFF. The rearrangement joins TRBV4-3 to TRBJ1-1, with D perhaps TRBD1 (6 bases). CDR1 LGHNA and CDR2 YSLEER come from the germline V gene. There are 13 residues in the CDR3. V lost 1 base to trimming and J lost 7 bases, with 10 bases between them.

The chain couples TRBV28 to TRBJ1-1, with no clear D. The CDR3 consists of 16 residues. With 4 bases removed from V and 1 base from J, the gap between germline ends came to 16 bases. Looked up from germline, CDR1 is MDHEN and CDR2 is SYDVKM. CDR3 loop: CASSYPRTTTNTEAFF. The CDR3 bases are TGTGCCAGCAGTTACCCTAGGACCACAACGAACACTGAAGCTTTCTTT.

This clonotype was seen more than once but under ten times. This chain joins TRBV7-8 and TRBJ2-3; no firm D call. The CDR3 extends over 12 amino acids. Germline V lookup: CDR1 SGHVS, CDR2 FQNEAQ. V dropped 7 bases and J dropped 3 bases, with 8 bases sitting between them. The CDR3 sequence: CASTISTDTQYF. The CDR3 DNA is TGTGCCAGCACCATATCGACAGATACGCAGTATTTT.

A few counts support this clonotype. The J gene is TRBJ2-7, the V gene TRBV7-2, with D unresolved. V was cut by 2 bases and J by 2 bases, with 13 bases left in between. Germline V gene data show CDR1 as SGHTA and CDR2 as FQGNSA. The CDR3 has 15 amino acids. DNA of the CDR3: TGTGCCAGCAGCTTAAGTCTAACAGATGCCTACGAGCAGTACTTC. It encodes CASSLSLTDAYEQYF.

This clonotype was observed a handful of times. The CDR3 nucleotides read TGTGCCAGCAGTTCTACGGGACTAGCGTTAAATGAGCAGTTCTTC. Residues: CASSSTGLALNEQFF. The chain uses TRBV28 and TRBJ2-1; 10 bases line up with TRBD2. V was pared by 4 bases and J by 7 bases, with 7 bases of the junction left unmatched. Germline lookup yields CDR1 MDHEN and CDR2 SYDVKM. The CDR3 consists of 15 residues.

The chain is built from TRBV5-1 and TRBJ2-4; 12 positions agree with TRBD2. The CDR3 has 20 residues. V lost 0 bases and J lost 1; bases outside the gene matches: 11. CDR1 and CDR2 (germline): SGHRS, YFSETQ. The CDR3 reads CASSLVPLAGGSGAKNIQYF. The CDR3 DNA follows: TGCGCCAGCAGCTTGGTTCCCCTAGCGGGAGGGAGTGGGGCCAAAAACATTCAGTACTTC.

This clonotype was seen a few times. A read error may be the cause here, since a much bigger clone is one base away. The chain employs TRBV7-9 and TRBJ2-1; D is ambiguous. Looked up from germline, CDR1 is SEHNR and CDR2 is FQNEAQ (reference sequence). The length of the CDR3 is 12 residues. Here the CDR3 DNA reads TGTGCCAGCAGCCCCTCCTACAGTGAGCAGTTCTTC. Encoded protein: CASSPSYSEQFF.

The chain joins TRBV19 to TRBJ1-5; TRBD1 might be the D (5 bases). Trimming stripped 0 bases from V and 0 bases from J, with 12 bases between. The CDR3 runs to 17 residues. Germline V gives CDR1 LNHDA, CDR2 SQIVND (reference sequence). The CDR3 reads CASSIERGRYSNQPQHF. CDR3 nucleotide sequence: TGTGCCAGTAGTATAGAACGGGGCCGATATAGCAATCAGCCCCAGCATTTT. Variable domain in full (rest from reference TRBV19 and TRBJ1-5): DGGITQSPKYLFRKEGQNVTLSCEQNLNHDAMYWYRQDPGQGLRLIYYSQIVNDFQKGDIAEGYSVSREKKESFPLTVTSAQKNPTAFYLCASSIERGRYSNQPQHFGDGTRLSIL.